What follows is one T cell receptor (beta chain) and its context. Its recognized antigen is unknown. It has no much larger one-base neighbor in the sample; base qualities were not kept. Donors were healthy HIV-negative adults with no recently reported acute infections or vaccinations. Only Caucasian adults living in Nashville, Tennessee, USA were represented among the donors. CD4+ T cells were enriched by magnetic negative selection; naive cells were then positively selected on CD45RA, and the negative fraction formed the memory subset. Blood was collected by leukapheresis, and PBMCs were isolated by Ficoll-Histopaque density gradient centrifugation and then cryopreserved in liquid nitrogen vapor phase. Purity and quantity of every magnetically sorted T cell population were checked by analytical flow cytometry. Genomic DNA was isolated from each sorted fraction and quantified by UV absorbance on a Nanodrop 2000c.

The sample comes from a study of shared clonotypes between healthy human individuals (dated by TCRdb to about 2020). In the study overall: Three men and a couple of women, aged 18 to 49 years, made up the cohort. To increase sequencing depth and limit assay-specific biases, TCR repertoire library preparation and sequencing were carried out by different laboratories using diverse techniques. Per donor, leukapheresis produced somewhere between about 0.85 and 8.9 billion PBMCs. For each donor, CD4 naive and CD4 memory were each given three plates, CD8 naive was given two plates, and CD8 memory was given one plate. Blood TCR repertoires of about five healthy adults were deeply sequenced to estimate repertoire size and the extent of clonotype sharing between individuals. Overall study results and their limits: Compared with non-shared clonotypes, the clonotypes found in all four sorted-subset donors had higher generation probabilities. Sampling was limited to blood, and TCR repertoires in tissue likely differ from TCR repertoires in blood. Incomplete sequencing was indicated by rarefaction of sorted-subset datasets, despite the large sequencing depth. Pairwise subsampling led to the expectation that sequencing depth would affect the degree of clonotype sharing among donors. When four donors were compared, the shared fraction of clonotypes was 5% to 6.5% for naive CD4, roughly 3.3% for naive CD8, roughly 2.5% for memory CD4, and less than 0.45% for memory CD8. The genetic and exposure-history diversity represented was limited by the small number of donors. Estimated clonotype richness was generally larger for naive than for memory subsets.

Using the deep immunoSEQ assay, multiplex PCR amplified TCR CDR3 regions from genomic DNA. Extracted genomic DNA from each cell subset was spread evenly across all wells of several immunoSEQ 96-well plates, with each plate serving as a replicate. For sorted subsets, each replicate PCR was loaded with about 200 ng genomic DNA, equivalent to 30,000 to 35,000 T cell genomes. Purified libraries were measured with a Qubit 3.0 fluorometer, size-checked on a Bioanalyzer 2100, and measured again with the KAPA Library Quantification kit. Every immunoSEQ 96-well plate was sequenced on a dedicated single-read 150-cycle Illumina NextSeq 550 flow cell. The authors' analysis ran thus. Because the immunoSEQ output included only junctional sequences and no quality scores, the filtering could not be the same as the filtering used for full-length reads. Sequences were annotated with PyIR, a Python wrapper for IgBLAST v1.9, and V/J genes and CDR3 were assigned using IMGT germline references. Reads were filtered out if the reads had weak V/J assignments (E-value above 1e-6), no CDR3, stop codons, out-of-frame junctions, or ambiguous translated residues. V3J clonotypes were defined as sequences sharing the same inferred V gene, J gene, and CDR3 amino acid sequence. The percentage overlap between two repertoires was calculated by dividing the number of shared unique clonotypes by the size of the smaller repertoire. Richness of each repertoire was evaluated using RTK rarefaction, the Chao1 estimator, and Recon v2.1 estimates of unobserved clonotypes. Generation probabilities for all TCRbeta clonotypes obtained by the gDNA method from a handful of donors were computed using OLGA. What TCRdb holds here is the immuneACCESS table cut down to in-frame rearrangements. Part of the clones is not present; checked against another copy, under half of the missing clones reflect an unresolved V gene, and the others are unexplained. The DNA was the basis for D and trimming; V, J and clone size are from that table. For this sample the table gives around 2.1 million clones, of which approximately 96% were detected only once. The ten largest make up roughly 0.13% of the sample.

Sequencing was carried out using naive CD4+ T cells sorted from blood. In the paper's terms, the cell subset or site label means: CD45RA+ positively selected. The clonotype comes from a man in his late teens or twenties in good health.

At the DNA level, the sequence is TGCGCCAGCAGTTCGACGACCCACGAGCAGTACTTC. Translation gives CASSSTTHEQYF. The sequence is built from TRBV5-1 and TRBJ2-7, with no reliable assignment of the D segment. V loses 5 bases, J loses 5 bases, and the germline ends lie 11 bases apart. From cysteine to phenylalanine, the CDR3 is 12 amino acids long. The sequence is cut down to CDR3 DNA, 36 bases in frame from base 1. From the germline V gene, CDR1 is SGHRS and CDR2 is YFSETQ. The CDR3 plus the reference TRBV5-1 and TRBJ2-7 genes for the other parts give the full variable domain: KAGVTQTPRYLIKTRGQQVTLSCSPISGHRSVSWYQQTPGQGLQFLFEYFSETQRNKGNFPGRFSGRQFSNSRSEMNVSTLELGDSALYLCASSSTTHEQYFGPGTRLTVT.